This T cell receptor (beta chain) appears in the sequencing data of a study of T-cell memory formation after mild COVID-19. Whole-study context: TCR clusters showed largely donor specificity.

General observations from the study: In pre-infection memory, a portion of responding clones appeared, which suggested that cross-reactive memory joined. Clones shrinking between day 15 and 85 showed a balanced CD4/CD8 split, and those that grew later tilted toward CD4+.

The CDR3 is 16 amino acids. The germline V and J ends were trimmed by 1 base and 7 bases, with 19 bases remaining between them. CDR1 is SGHAT, CDR2 FQNNGV, per germline. This clonotype has just a few counts. The target antigen is unknown. TCRdb re-derived calls from the 5' RACE reads in MiXCR, one entry per CDR3 protein. The table shows about 210,000 distinct CDR3 sequences, with under 12% occurring only once. The specimen was PBMCs or a T cell subset sorted from them (not recorded which). This sequence was found in a man aged 18-30 years who had mild COVID-19 (a few samples of this study predate the infection). Cell type and time point are not known. The chain is built from TRBV11-2 and TRBJ2-5; D possibly corresponds to TRBD1 (6 bases). CDR3 sequence (DNA): TGTGCCAGCAGCTTAGGGACGGGACAAATGTTAGGGACCCAGTACTTC. As protein: CASSLGTGQMLGTQYF.